Presented here are 10 T cell receptor beta chains from one specimen sequenced in a study of blood T cell repertoires in COVID-19. TCRdb keeps only in-frame clones here, not all; method: immunoSEQ multiplex PCR. The sample shows about 250,000 clones, about 89% of them seen only once. The sample comprised peripheral blood. All receptors come from a woman aged 60-75 years who had recovered from COVID-19.

This clone was observed once. The V gene is TRBV3-1 (or the pseudogene TRBV3-2), the J gene TRBJ2-5; TRBD2 matches at 7 bases. The ends lost 4 bases at V and 2 bases at J; junction bases unmatched: 16. This CDR3 region has 18 residues. CDR1 is LGHDT, CDR2 YNNKEL, per germline (reference sequence). The CDR3 protein is CASSPSGTTSEKQETQYF. In nucleotides, the CDR3 is TGTGCCAGCAGCCCCTCCGGGACTACAAGCGAGAAGCAAGAGACCCAGTACTTC.

This chain connects TRBV24-1 to TRBJ2-1; weak D call: TRBD2 (5 bases). The V gene lost 4 bases and the J gene lost 5 bases, with 14 bases spanning the gap. The CDR3 contains 15 residues. CDR1 KGHDR and CDR2 SFDVKD come from the germline V gene. CDR3 residues: CATSDPLAGHNEQFF. CDR3 nucleotides: TGTGCCACCAGTGACCCCCTGGCGGGCCACAATGAGCAGTTCTTC.

This clone was seen a single time. The CDR3 bases are TGTGCCAGCAGCCCCCGGACAGGCCTCTTGAACACCATATATTTT. This translates into CASSPRTGLLNTIYF. V gene TRBV7-9 combines with J gene TRBJ1-3, with TRBD1 identical over 7 bases. Germline assignment: CDR1 SEHNR and CDR2 FQNEAQ (reference sequence). CDR3 size: 15 residues. V trimming: 5 bases; J trimming: 7 bases; junction bases outside the gene matches: 11. The variable domain in full, with the rest retrieved from reference TRBV7-9 and TRBJ1-3, is DTGVSQNPRHKITKRGQNVTFRCDPISEHNRLYWYRQTLGQGPEFLTYFQNEAQLEKSRLLSDRFSAERPKGSFSTLEIQRTEQGDSAMYLCASSPRTGLLNTIYFGEGSWLTVV.

The genes are TRBV6-5 and TRBJ2-6; D gene uncertain. With 5 bases removed from V and 1 base from J, the gap between germline ends came to 3 bases. CDR1 is MNHEY and CDR2 is SVGAGI in the germline V gene. The CDR3 runs to 13 residues. This CDR3 reads CASSLSGANVLTF. The CDR3 nucleotides read TGTGCCAGCAGTCTTTCTGGGGCCAACGTCCTGACTTTC.

The chain uses TRBV7-2 and TRBJ1-1; 7 nucleotides match TRBD1. V lost 5 bases and J lost 6; bases outside the gene matches: 12. Looked up from germline, CDR1 is SGHTA and CDR2 is FQGNSA. CDR3 size: 15 residues. CDR3 amino acids: CASSGLTGIWSEAFF. CDR3 DNA: TGTGCCAGCAGCGGACTGACAGGGATTTGGTCTGAAGCTTTCTTT.

CDR3 DNA sequence: TGTGCCAGCAGCCGACAGGGAGATCAGCCCCAGCATTTT. Translating gives CASSRQGDQPQHF. This rearrangement joins TRBV9 to TRBJ1-5; TRBD1 matches 7 bases. V gave up 4 bases and J gave up 5 bases; unmatched junction bases: 3. Germline CDR1 reads SGDLS; CDR2 reads YYNGEE. This CDR3 region has 13 residues.

The genes are TRBV3-1 (or the pseudogene TRBV3-2) and TRBJ1-1; D is unresolved. V was shortened by 4 bases and J by 0 bases, with 15 bases between the two germline ends. This CDR3 is built from 16 residues. The germline gives CDR1 LGHDT, CDR2 YNNKEL (reference sequence). The CDR3 region is CASSPTTGWLNTEAFF. In nucleotides, the CDR3 is TGTGCCAGCAGCCCTACGACGGGGTGGCTGAACACTGAAGCTTTCTTT.

In this sample, this clone turned up once. This chain uses TRBV2 with TRBJ2-1, with 11 nucleotides matching TRBD2. The germline CDR1 and CDR2 sequences are SNHLY and FYNNEI. The V gene end was trimmed by 9 bases and the J gene end by 11 bases; junction bases not matched to a gene: 12. The CDR3 is made up of 14 amino acids. As DNA, the CDR3 is TGTGCCAGGAGGGGGTCAGGGACTAGCGGTCAGCAGTTCTTC. The encoded protein is CARRGSGTSGQQFF.

V is TRBV3-1 (or the pseudogene TRBV3-2) and J is TRBJ2-1, with a tentative D call TRBD2 (5 bases). Trimming pared 4 bases from V and 8 bases from J, leaving 15 bases between. The germline V gene encodes CDR1 LGHDT and CDR2 YNNKEL (reference sequence). The CDR3 extends over 14 amino acids. CDR3 loop: CASSRNSAPHEQFF. CDR3 DNA: TGTGCCAGCAGCCGTAATAGCGCCCCCCATGAGCAGTTCTTC.

V is TRBV7-9 and J is TRBJ1-5, with 9 bases identical to TRBD1. Germline V CDR1 and CDR2: SEHNR, FQNEAQ (reference sequence). This CDR3 is built from 14 residues. With V trimmed by 6 bases and J by 8 bases, 8 bases remained unmatched. The CDR3 loop is CASSSGTGWKPQHF. CDR3 in DNA: TGTGCCAGCAGTTCCGGGACAGGGTGGAAGCCCCAGCATTTT. Drawing the rest from reference TRBV7-9 and TRBJ1-5, the complete variable domain is DTGVSQNPRHKITKRGQNVTFRCDPISEHNRLYWYRQTLGQGPEFLTYFQNEAQLEKSRLLSDRFSAERPKGSFSTLEIQRTEQGDSAMYLCASSSGTGWKPQHFGDGTRLSIL.